The 18 T cell receptor beta chains reported below all come from one sample, sequenced in a study of human T cells and chemical hapten exposure. This sample's time point: pre-sensitization, week 0. Treatment noted: therapeutic diphenylcyclopropenone sensitization with weekly scalp DPC. In TCRdb, the RACE reads were re-called with MiXCR into one record per CDR3 protein. Seen here are under 200,000 distinct CDR3 sequences, approximately 29% observed once, and the top ten hold less than 3.5%. The sequencing here drew on whole blood, taken in connection with sensitization to the hapten diphenylcyclopropenone (DPC). The receptors were sampled from a young woman with alopecia areata. Some clones in this sample may be carry-over from other donors' samples.

The V call is TRBV7-2, the J call TRBJ2-2, with 7 bases that match TRBD2. V was clipped by 5 bases and J by 1 base; unmatched bases: 10. This CDR3 has 17 amino acids. Looked up from germline, CDR1 is SGHTA and CDR2 is FQGNSA. In nucleotides, the CDR3 is TGTGCCAGCAGCCCCTCTGGGCTAGCGGTGAACACCGGGGAGCTGTTTTTT. Its protein is CASSPSGLAVNTGELFF. Full variable domain (outside the CDR3, taken from reference TRBV7-2 and TRBJ2-2): GAGVSQSPSNKVTEKGKDVELRCDPISGHTALYWYRQSLGQGLEFLIYFQGNSAPDKSGLPSDRFSAERTGGSVSTLTIQRTQQEDSAVYLCASSPSGLAVNTGELFFGEGSRLTVL.

The chain has TRBV20-1 and TRBJ2-7, with a tentative D call TRBD1 (6 bases). Trimming took 1 base from V and 3 from J, leaving 10 bases between them. CDR1 is DFQATT and CDR2 is SNEGSKA in the germline V gene (reference sequence). This CDR3 is 13 amino acids long. In nucleotides, the CDR3 is TGCAGTGCTAGAGCGGACAGCCGCTACGAGCAGTACTTC. Its protein is CSARADSRYEQYF.

This clonotype was seen more than once but under ten times. V is TRBV28 and J is TRBJ1-1, with D possibly being TRBD1 (6 bases). With 8 bases removed from V and 2 bases from J, the gap between germline ends came to 18 bases. This CDR3 region has 15 residues. Germline V lookup: CDR1 MDHEN, CDR2 SYDVKM. The chain's CDR3 is CASGPRGQINTEAFF. In DNA form, the CDR3 reads TGTGCCAGCGGCCCGAGAGGACAGATAAACACTGAAGCTTTCTTT.

This chain links TRBV6-2 or TRBV6-3 with TRBJ1-2; D remains unclear. The germline gives CDR1 MNHEY, CDR2 SVGEGT. V lost 2 bases to trimming and J lost 0 bases, with 10 bases between them. The CDR3 runs to 15 residues. CDR3 nucleotide sequence: TGTGCCAGCAGTTACCGAAACGGCCCTAACTATGGCTACACCTTC. This translates into CASSYRNGPNYGYTF.

V is TRBV9 and J is TRBJ2-7; 7 bases are shared with TRBD1. V was pared by 3 bases and J by 0 bases, with 3 bases of the junction left unmatched. The length of the CDR3 is 14 residues. Per the germline V gene, CDR1 is SGDLS and CDR2 is YYNGEE. This CDR3 reads CASSGRDSSYEQYF. The DNA of the CDR3 is TGTGCCAGCAGCGGCCGGGACAGCTCCTACGAGCAGTACTTC.

This chain joins TRBV28 and TRBJ1-2, with 7 bases lining up with TRBD1. J lost 4 bases, V lost 5 bases, and 7 bases had no gene match. CDR3 size: 14 residues. From germline, CDR1 is MDHEN and CDR2 SYDVKM. For the CDR3, the DNA is TGTGCCAGCAGTCTCCGGGACAGACTCTATGGCTACACCTTC. This gives the protein CASSLRDRLYGYTF.

The rearrangement uses TRBV15 and TRBJ1-2; 11 bases map to TRBD1. V lost 8 bases and J lost 2; bases outside the gene matches: 10. This CDR3 has 16 amino acids. Germline lookup yields CDR1 LNHNV and CDR2 YYDKDF (reference sequence). The CDR3 DNA reads TGTGCCACCGCGGTAGGACAGGGGGCGCGGAACTATGGCTACACCTTC. Amino acids: CATAVGQGARNYGYTF.

This clonotype was observed many times. This chain connects TRBV28 to TRBJ2-5, with D unclear. CDR3 length: 14 amino acids. The ends were cut back, 1 base at V and 7 bases at J, with 13 bases in the middle. Germline values: CDR1 MDHEN, CDR2 SYDVKM. The CDR3 DNA reads TGTGCCAGCAGTTTATTGGCAGCCTCAAGGACCCAGTACTTC. It encodes CASSLLAASRTQYF.

The chain couples TRBV4-2 to TRBJ1-4; maybe TRBD1 (5 bases). Germline V gene data show CDR1 as LGHNA and CDR2 as YNFKEQ. The ends were cut back, 0 bases at V and 12 bases at J, with 11 bases in the middle. This CDR3 spans 13 amino acids. The CDR3: CASSQDPRGELFF. The CDR3 nucleotides are TGTGCCAGCAGCCAAGACCCCAGAGGGGAACTGTTTTTT.

The chain has TRBV28 and TRBJ2-5; D remains ambiguous. Germline loops: CDR1 MDHEN, CDR2 SYDVKM. Trimming removed 6 bases from V and 4 bases from J, with 21 bases in between. The CDR3 has 16 amino acids. The CDR3 region has the DNA TGTGCCAGCAGCCCCGTGGGAAGCCCCTTCGGAGAGACCCAGTACTTC. Its protein is CASSPVGSPFGETQYF.

This clonotype has just a few counts. The gene calls are TRBV5-1 and TRBJ2-5, with a possible D match to TRBD1 (5 bases). The CDR3 loop spans 13 amino acids. Germline V gene sequence: CDR1 SGHRS, CDR2 YFSETQ. V was pared by 3 bases and J by 4 bases, with 10 bases between. The CDR3 spells CASSSMGPETQYF. Here the CDR3 DNA reads TGCGCCAGCAGCTCAATGGGGCCAGAGACCCAGTACTTC.

This chain connects TRBV2 to TRBJ2-1, with D perhaps matching TRBD1 or TRBD2 (5 bases each). The germline CDR1 and CDR2 sequences are SNHLY and FYNNEI. The length of the CDR3 is 15 residues. With 3 bases removed from V and 0 bases from J, the gap between germline ends came to 9 bases. The CDR3 bases are TGTGCCAGCAGTGACAGGGAGAGCTCCTACAATGAGCAGTTCTTC. Amino acid sequence: CASSDRESSYNEQFF.

The chain employs TRBV20-1 and TRBJ2-2, with D perhaps matching TRBD2 (6 bases). V lost 0 bases and J 4 bases, leaving 12 bases between the germline ends. The CDR3 runs to 15 residues. The germline gives CDR1 DFQATT, CDR2 SNEGSKA (reference sequence). DNA for the CDR3: TGCAGTGCTAGAGATGATGGCGGGGTCACCGGGGAGCTGTTTTTT. Protein sequence: CSARDDGGVTGELFF.

This clonotype has only a few counts. V and J are TRBV29-1 and TRBJ2-5; 11 bases align to TRBD2. Germline V gene data show CDR1 as SQVTM and CDR2 as ANQGSEA. CDR3 size: 13 residues. V was pared by 8 bases and J by 5 bases, with 7 bases of the junction left unmatched. The CDR3 loop is CSIGTSGGETQYF. Here the CDR3 DNA reads TGCAGCATCGGGACTAGCGGAGGGGAGACCCAGTACTTC.

The rearrangement links TRBV29-1 to TRBJ2-3; no firm D call. Germline loops: CDR1 SQVTM, CDR2 ANQGSEA. This CDR3 is built from 11 residues. Trimming took 3 bases from V and 1 from J, leaving 2 bases between them. The CDR3 reads CSVEGTDTQYF. CDR3 nucleotides: TGCAGCGTTGAGGGCACAGATACGCAGTATTTT.

The rearrangement joins TRBV29-1 to TRBJ2-5; TRBD1 aligns across 7 bases. The CDR3 sequence is 14 residues long. Trimming at V came to 3 bases and at J to 5 bases, leaving 9 bases not matched to a gene. Germline loops: CDR1 SQVTM, CDR2 ANQGSEA. The CDR3 loop is CSVEKTGSRETQYF. The CDR3 bases are TGCAGCGTTGAGAAGACAGGGTCTCGGGAGACCCAGTACTTC.

This clonotype was observed a few times. The chain recombines TRBV10-3 with TRBJ1-4; 7 bases line up with TRBD1. The germline V gene encodes CDR1 ENHRY and CDR2 SYGVKD. V shed 10 bases, J shed 7 bases, and the junction held 9 bases outside the gene matches. This CDR3 spans 13 amino acids. The chain's CDR3 is CATEDRRGEKLFF. CDR3 DNA: TGTGCCACCGAGGACAGGAGGGGTGAAAAACTGTTTTTT.

This rearrangement joins TRBV4-3 to TRBJ1-5, with D maybe TRBD1 (6 bases). V lost 1 base to trimming and J lost 6 bases, with 16 bases between them. This CDR3 contains 16 residues. Germline CDR1 reads LGHNA; CDR2 reads YSLEER. The CDR3 nucleotides are TGCGCCAGCAGCCAAGTTTGGGGGCAGGGTGGTCAGCCCCAGCATTTT. Translated: CASSQVWGQGGQPQHF.